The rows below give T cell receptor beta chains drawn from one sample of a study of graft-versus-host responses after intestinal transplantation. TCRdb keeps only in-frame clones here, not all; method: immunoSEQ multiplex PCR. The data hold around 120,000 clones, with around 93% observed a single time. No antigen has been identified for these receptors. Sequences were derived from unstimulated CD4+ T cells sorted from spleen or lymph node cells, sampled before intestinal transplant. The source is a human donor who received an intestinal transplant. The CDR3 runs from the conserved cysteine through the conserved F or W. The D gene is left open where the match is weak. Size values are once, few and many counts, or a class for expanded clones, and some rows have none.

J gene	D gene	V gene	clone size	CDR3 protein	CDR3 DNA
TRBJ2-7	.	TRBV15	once	CATSTRPGVSYYEQYF	TGTGCCACCAGCACCAGACCGGGGGTTTCTTACTACGAGCAGTACTTC
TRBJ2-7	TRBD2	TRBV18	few	CASSPRELAGGTGEQYF	TGTGCCAGCTCACCACGGGAACTAGCGGGAGGAACGGGGGAGCAGTACTTC
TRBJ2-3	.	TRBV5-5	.	CASSLIYGGSTDTQYF	TGTGCCAGCAGCTTGATCTATGGCGGTAGCACAGATACGCAGTATTTT
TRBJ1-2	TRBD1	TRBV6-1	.	CASSLDRGVYGYTF	TGTGCCAGCAGTTTGGACAGGGGTGTCTATGGCTACACCTTC
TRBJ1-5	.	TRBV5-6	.	CASSLYGKEPQHF	TGTGCCAGCAGCTTGTATGGAAAAGAGCCCCAGCATTTT
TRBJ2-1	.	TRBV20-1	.	CSAYRYNEQFF	TGCAGTGCCTATCGGTACAATGAGCAGTTCTTC
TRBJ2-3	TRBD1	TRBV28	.	CASTAGGSTDTQYF	TGTGCCAGCACTGCAGGGGGAAGCACAGATACGCAGTATTTT
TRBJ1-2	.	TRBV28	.	CASSRSGVGYGYTF	TGTGCCAGCAGCAGATCTGGGGTAGGCTATGGCTACACCTTC
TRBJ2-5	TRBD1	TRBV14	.	CASSQTGVQTQYF	TGTGCCAGCAGCCAGACAGGGGTACAGACCCAGTACTTC
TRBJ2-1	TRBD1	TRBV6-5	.	CASRPGQANNEQFF	TGTGCCAGCAGGCCGGGACAGGCTAACAATGAGCAGTTCTTC
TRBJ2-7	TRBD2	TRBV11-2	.	CASSLAPGPSGEQYF	TGTGCCAGCAGCTTAGCCCCAGGACCTAGCGGCGAGCAGTACTTC
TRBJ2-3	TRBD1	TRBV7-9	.	CAQDRGGTGLTATQYF	TGTGCGCAGGATAGAGGGGGGACAGGGTTGACGGCTACGCAGTATTTT
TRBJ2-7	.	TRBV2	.	CASSPGIGPPYEQYF	TGTGCCAGCAGCCCGGGGATTGGACCGCCTTACGAGCAGTACTTC
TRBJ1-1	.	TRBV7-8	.	CASSSLGHRNTEAFF	TGTGCCAGCAGCTCACTGGGACACCGGAACACTGAAGCTTTCTTT
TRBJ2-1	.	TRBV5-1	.	CASSSRGVDEQFF	TGCGCCAGCAGCTCCCGAGGGGTGGATGAGCAGTTCTTC
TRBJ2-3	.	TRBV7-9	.	CAASSFTGATDTQYF	TGTGCCGCCAGCAGCTTCACCGGGGCCACAGATACGCAGTATTTT
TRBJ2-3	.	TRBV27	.	CASSLSSRVGNTQYF	TGTGCCAGCAGTTTATCGTCCAGGGTGGGAAATACGCAGTATTTT
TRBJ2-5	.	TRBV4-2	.	CASSFERETQYF	TGTGCCAGCAGCTTTGAGAGAGAGACCCAGTACTTC
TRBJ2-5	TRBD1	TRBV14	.	CASSQLMDRGIETQYF	TGTGCCAGCAGCCAGCTGATGGACAGGGGGATAGAGACCCAGTACTTC
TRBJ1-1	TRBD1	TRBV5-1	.	CASSQGQAGTEAFF	TGCGCCAGCAGCCAGGGACAGGCGGGAACTGAAGCTTTCTTT
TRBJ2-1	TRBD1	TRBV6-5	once	CASSSDRGQVNEQFF	TGTGCCAGCAGTTCAGACAGGGGTCAGGTAAATGAGCAGTTCTTC
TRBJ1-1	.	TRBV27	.	CASGLGNAFF	TGTGCCAGCGGCCTAGGGAACGCTTTCTTT
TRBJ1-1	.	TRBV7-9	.	CASSFLTLSGLNTEAFF	TGTGCCAGCAGCTTTTTAACACTATCGGGTTTGAACACTGAAGCTTTCTTT
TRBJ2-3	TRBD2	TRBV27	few	CASSRSGRARDTQYF	TGTGCCAGCAGCCGAAGCGGGAGGGCCCGGGATACGCAGTATTTT
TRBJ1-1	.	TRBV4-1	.	CASSLQEDTEAFF	TGCGCCAGCAGCCTACAGGAAGACACTGAAGCTTTCTTT
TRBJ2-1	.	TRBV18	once	CASSRTLNEQFF	TGTGCCAGCTCCCGGACTTTGAATGAGCAGTTCTTC
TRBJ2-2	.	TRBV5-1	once	CASSLDGRNTGELFF	TGCGCCAGCAGCTTGGACGGCCGTAACACCGGGGAGCTGTTTTTT
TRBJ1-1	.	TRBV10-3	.	CAISEQSRTEAFF	TGTGCCATCAGTGAGCAGTCAAGGACTGAAGCTTTCTTT
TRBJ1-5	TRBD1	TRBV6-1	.	CASSDRDYSNQPQHF	TGTGCCAGCAGCGACAGGGACTATAGCAATCAGCCCCAGCATTTT
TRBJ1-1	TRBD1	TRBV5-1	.	CASSLVGGRTEAFF	TGCGCCAGCAGCTTGGTAGGGGGCCGGACTGAAGCTTTCTTT
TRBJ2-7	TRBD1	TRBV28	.	CASSLFGTGIHEQYF	TGTGCCAGCAGTTTGTTCGGGACAGGGATCCACGAGCAGTACTTC
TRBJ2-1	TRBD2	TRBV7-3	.	CASSLAGDTFNEQFF	TGTGCCAGCAGCCTAGCGGGAGATACTTTCAATGAGCAGTTCTTC
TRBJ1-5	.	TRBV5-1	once	CASSLQGLEPQHF	TGCGCCAGCAGCTTACAGGGTTTGGAGCCCCAGCATTTT
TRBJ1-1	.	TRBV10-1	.	CASAGKGNTEAFF	TGCGCCAGCGCTGGGAAGGGGAACACTGAAGCTTTCTTT
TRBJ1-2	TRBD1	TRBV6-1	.	CASRDDRGSYGYTF	TGTGCCAGCAGAGATGACAGGGGGAGCTATGGCTACACCTTC
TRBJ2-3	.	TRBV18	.	CASSPGFTDTQYF	TGTGCCAGCTCACCCGGGTTCACAGATACGCAGTATTTT
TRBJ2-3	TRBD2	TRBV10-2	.	CASGGVAGSSSTDTQYF	TGCGCCAGCGGGGGGGTAGCGGGGTCCTCTAGCACAGATACGCAGTATTTT